This TCR beta chain was recorded in a study of shared T cell receptors in the human thymus. Germline V CDR1 and CDR2: SGHAT, FQNNGV. This CDR3 has 17 residues. The ends lost 5 bases at V and 7 bases at J; junction bases unmatched: 14. Produced via immunoSEQ multiplex PCR; TCRdb's table is partial and in-frame only. The table lists 500,000 to 750,000 clones, 70% to 90% of them singletons, with approximately 0.01% in the top ten. In addition, the sample was reused for a study of human thymus T cells.

Sequenced input: thymocytes. The rearrangement joins TRBV11-2 to TRBJ2-7, with 13 nucleotides matching TRBD2. The origin of this receptor is a boy less than two years old with a congenital heart defect. The chain's CDR3 is CASSRTEGLAGSGEQYF. The CDR3 DNA reads as TGTGCCAGCAGCCGAACTGAGGGACTAGCGGGATCCGGAGAGCAGTACTTC. The full variable domain, completed using reference TRBV11-2 and TRBJ2-7, is EAGVAQSPRYKIIEKRQSVAFWCNPISGHATLYWYQQILGQGPKLLIQFQNNGVVDDSQLPKDRFSAERLKGVDSTLKIQPAKLEDSAVYLCASSRTEGLAGSGEQYFGPGTRLTVT.